The T cell receptor (beta chain) under discussion was sequenced for a study of T-cell reconstitution after alpha-beta-depleted transplantation in children. The germline gives CDR1 SGHTA, CDR2 FQGNSA. Trimming left V 2 bases short and J 4 bases short, with 14 bases between. The CDR3 consists of 15 residues. It was with unique molecular identifiers that the TCRbeta library was prepared. Via MiXCR, TCRdb re-called the PCR reads, giving one row per CDR3 protein. The sample contains 700,000 to 950,000 distinct CDR3 sequences, roughly 15% of which appear only once. The starting material was PBMCs, mostly from graft donor cells, obtained 360 days after TCRalphabeta/CD19-depleted stem cell transplant. The chain uses TRBV7-2 and TRBJ1-2; D unclear. The receptor's source is a male patient aged 10-17 years who had a stem cell transplant for acute lymphoblastic leukemia, so the T cells may come from the graft donor. The DNA of the CDR3 is TGTGCCAGCAGCTTAATGGACGGAGCCTTCTATGGCTACACCTTC. Its translation: CASSLMDGAFYGYTF.